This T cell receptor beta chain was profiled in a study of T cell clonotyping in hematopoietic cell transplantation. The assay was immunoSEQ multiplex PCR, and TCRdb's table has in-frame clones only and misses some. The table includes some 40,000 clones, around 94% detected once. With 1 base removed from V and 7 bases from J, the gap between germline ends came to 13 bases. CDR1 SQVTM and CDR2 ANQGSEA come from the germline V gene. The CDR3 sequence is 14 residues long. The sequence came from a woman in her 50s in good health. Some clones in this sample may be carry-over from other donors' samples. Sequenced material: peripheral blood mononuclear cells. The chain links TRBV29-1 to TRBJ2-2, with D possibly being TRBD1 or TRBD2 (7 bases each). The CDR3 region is CSVEGEGANGELFF. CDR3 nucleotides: TGCAGCGTTGAAGGGGAGGGGGCTAACGGGGAGCTGTTTTTT.